One and the same sample provided the 24 T cell receptor beta chains below, sequenced in a study of blood T cells in healthy people across ages. Primers used in a second PCR of about 7 to 12 cycles were a sample-barcoded 5' primer and a J-beta primer mix. From the 5' RACE reads, TCRdb called clonotypes with MiXCR, one entry per CDR3 protein. The table records about 1.8 million distinct CDR3 sequences, 40% to 55% of them present only once. The source material was blood. These receptors were obtained from a woman between 40 and 55 years old in good health.

The rearrangement joins TRBV2 to TRBJ2-4; TRBD2 matches 8 bases. J lost 6 bases, V lost 6 bases, and 16 bases had no gene match. The CDR3 has 17 amino acids. CDR1 and CDR2 from the germline V gene are SNHLY and FYNNEI. The chain's CDR3 is CASRPGRAGADSNIQYF. For the CDR3, the DNA is TGTGCCAGCAGGCCGGGGCGAGCGGGGGCCGACTCAAACATTCAGTACTTC.

V usage is TRBV7-6 and J usage is TRBJ2-6, with 7 bases identical to TRBD1. CDR1 is SGHVS and CDR2 is FNYEAQ in the germline V gene. After removal of 2 bases from V and 0 bases from J, the junction contained 4 bases not matched to a gene. The CDR3 loop spans 17 amino acids. CDR3 nucleotide sequence: TGTGCCAGCAGCTTAAAGGACAGGAGCTCTGGGGCCAACGTCCTGACTTTC. It translates to CASSLKDRSSGANVLTF.

The rearrangement links TRBV29-1 to TRBJ2-1, with D possibly called TRBD1 or TRBD2 (6 bases each). The CDR3 has 13 amino acids. V was clipped by 7 bases and J by 3 bases, with 13 bases between them. The germline gives CDR1 SQVTM, CDR2 ANQGSEA. The CDR3 is CSAGGGVYNEQFF. The CDR3 DNA reads TGCAGCGCCGGAGGGGGTGTCTACAATGAGCAGTTCTTC.

The rearrangement links TRBV15 to TRBJ2-1, with 14 bases fitting TRBD2. This CDR3 spans 16 amino acids. Germline trimming cut 5 bases from V and 9 bases from J; bases unmatched to any gene: 9. The V gene's germline CDR1 is LNHNV and CDR2 YYDKDF (reference sequence). The CDR3 region is CATSLETSGGVREQFF. The CDR3, as DNA: TGTGCCACCAGCCTCGAGACTAGCGGGGGGGTACGTGAGCAGTTCTTC.

The chain employs TRBV6-5 and TRBJ2-1; D is possibly TRBD2 (5 bases). Germline CDR1 and CDR2: MNHEY and SVGAGI. V shed 6 bases and J shed 1 base, with 13 bases lying between them. The CDR3 length is 15 residues. The CDR3 sequence is CASSVIARSYNEQFF. In DNA, the CDR3 is TGTGCCAGCAGCGTTATAGCGAGATCCTACAATGAGCAGTTCTTC.

This clonotype was picked up a small number of times. The chain carries TRBV5-1 and TRBJ2-1, with 8 bases that match TRBD2. V was clipped by 4 bases and J by 0 bases; unmatched bases: 3. Germline V lookup: CDR1 SGHRS, CDR2 YFSETQ. The CDR3 is made up of 15 amino acids. The CDR3 region is CASSRTSFSYNEQFF. CDR3 bases: TGCGCCAGCAGCCGGACTAGCTTCTCCTACAATGAGCAGTTCTTC.

The V call is TRBV11-2, the J call TRBJ1-5; 8 positions agree with TRBD1. The CDR3 sequence is 15 residues long. Germline V gives CDR1 SGHAT, CDR2 FQNNGV. V gave up 4 bases and J gave up 3 bases; unmatched junction bases: 5. Here the CDR3 reads CASSSQGGYNQPQHF. The CDR3 DNA is TGTGCCAGCAGCTCACAGGGGGGGTACAATCAGCCCCAGCATTTT.

The CDR3: CAISESILGNEQFF. The CDR3 region has the DNA TGTGCCATCAGTGAGTCGATTCTGGGGAATGAGCAGTTCTTC. The V call is TRBV10-3, the J call TRBJ2-1; D not certain. The CDR3 has 14 residues. V gave up 0 bases and J gave up 7 bases, with 10 bases separating them. The V gene's germline CDR1 is ENHRY and CDR2 SYGVKD.

The chain recombines TRBV6-2 or TRBV6-3 with TRBJ2-5, with TRBD1 matching 7 bases. The end of the DNA fits TRBJ2-7 better, so the J call may be wrong. Germline lookup yields CDR1 MNHEY and CDR2 SVGEGT. The CDR3 is 14 amino acids. CDR3: CASSDDGTEVEQYF. In DNA form, the CDR3 reads TGTGCCAGCAGTGACGACGGGACAGAGGTCGAGCAGTACTTC.

The table lists this clonotype with a few counts. CDR3 sequence (DNA): TGTGCCAGCTCATCCTCCCGGGGCACTGAAGCTTTCTTT. As protein: CASSSSRGTEAFF. The rearrangement uses TRBV7-2 and TRBJ1-1; D not certain. V shed 8 bases and J shed 4 bases, with 14 bases lying between them. The CDR3 covers 13 residues. The V gene's germline CDR1 is SGHTA and CDR2 FQGNSA.

This clonotype was recorded a few times. The V call is TRBV4-3, the J call TRBJ2-1; D gene unclear. Trimming took 2 bases from V and 3 from J, leaving 8 bases between them. The CDR3 totals 14 residues. The germline gives CDR1 LGHNA, CDR2 YSLEER. DNA for the CDR3: TGCGCCAGCAGCCAACAGGTCGGCTACAATGAGCAGTTCTTC. It translates to CASSQQVGYNEQFF.

There are many counts of this clonotype. Relative to the germline gene, one junction end is altered; a read error may explain this. V gene TRBV7-2 combines with J gene TRBJ2-7; 10 bases are shared with TRBD2. The germline V gene has CDR1 SGHTA and CDR2 FQGNSA. The CDR3 extends over 15 amino acids. The CDR3 sequence: CASSLGSGGAYEQYF. The DNA for the CDR3 is TGTGCCAGCAGTTTAGGAAGCGGGGGGGCCTACGAGCAGTACTTC.

V gene TRBV5-6 combines with J gene TRBJ1-2; 12 positions agree with TRBD1. V was pared by 4 bases and J by 4 bases, with 11 bases of the junction left unmatched. Germline V CDR1 and CDR2: SGHDT, YYEEEE. The CDR3 sequence is 17 residues long. CDR3 protein: CASSVRDRGPKGYGYTF. CDR3 sequence (DNA): TGTGCCAGCAGCGTCCGGGACAGGGGGCCCAAAGGCTATGGCTACACCTTC.

A few counts support this clonotype. The rearrangement links TRBV6-5 to TRBJ2-6, with D maybe TRBD2 (6 bases). The V and J ends lost 5 bases and 0 bases respectively, with 20 bases between them. This CDR3 has 19 amino acids. The germline gives CDR1 MNHEY, CDR2 SVGAGI. CDR3 in amino acids: CASSLEAGTGSSGANVLTF. The CDR3, as DNA: TGTGCCAGCAGTCTCGAGGCGGGGACTGGGAGCTCTGGGGCCAACGTCCTGACTTTC.

J is TRBJ2-1 and V is TRBV11-2, with TRBD2 identical over 8 bases. CDR3 length: 17 residues. Trimming took 2 bases from V and 4 from J; bases not matched to a gene: 10. Germline values: CDR1 SGHAT, CDR2 FQNNGV. CDR3 residues: CASSLWGGGGFYNEQFF. The CDR3 region has the DNA TGTGCCAGCAGCTTATGGGGTGGCGGGGGGTTTTACAATGAGCAGTTCTTC.

This clonotype turned up a few times. V and J are TRBV15 and TRBJ2-1; 10 bases line up with TRBD2. The CDR3 spans 16 residues. Germline CDR1 is LNHNV and CDR2 is YYDKDF (reference sequence). V lost 6 bases, J lost 7 bases, and 12 bases stayed unmatched. The CDR3 here is CATSRNPSGGGNEQFF. For the CDR3, the DNA is TGTGCCACCAGTAGAAATCCTAGCGGGGGTGGTAATGAGCAGTTCTTC.

The chain couples TRBV7-2 to TRBJ2-7; 10 bases match TRBD1. The CDR3 extends over 17 amino acids. Trimming removed 3 bases from V and 1 base from J; junction bases left unmatched: 9. Germline-derived CDR1 and CDR2 are SGHTA and FQGNSA. The CDR3 DNA is TGTGCCAGCAGCTTGATGGGGGGGACAGGGGTATCCTACGAGCAGTACTTC. Residues: CASSLMGGTGVSYEQYF. The variable domain in full, with the rest retrieved from reference TRBV7-2 and TRBJ2-7, is GAGVSQSPSNKVTEKGKDVELRCDPISGHTALYWYRQSLGQGLEFLIYFQGNSAPDKSGLPSDRFSAERTGGSVSTLTIQRTQQEDSAVYLCASSLMGGTGVSYEQYFGPGTRLTVT.

This clonotype was seen more than once but under ten times. V and J are TRBV4-3 and TRBJ2-1; the D gene is possibly TRBD2 (6 bases). Trimming cost V 0 bases and J 4 bases, with 10 bases left between them. CDR1 and CDR2 (germline): LGHNA, YSLEER. The CDR3 has 15 residues. CDR3 sequence: CASSQEGGNYNEQFF. CDR3 bases: TGCGCCAGCAGCCAAGAGGGGGGTAATTACAATGAGCAGTTCTTC.

The chain couples TRBV4-3 to TRBJ2-5; tentative D call: TRBD2 (6 bases). The CDR3 contains 17 residues. Germline V gene lookup returns CDR1 LGHNA and CDR2 YSLEER. Between the trimmed V and J ends, which lost 1 base and 5 bases, there was a span of 20 bases. The CDR3 loop is CASSQAPSRGALETQYF. The CDR3 nucleotides read TGCGCCAGCAGCCAAGCCCCCTCGCGGGGAGCATTGGAGACCCAGTACTTC.

The sample holds many counts of this clonotype. The gene calls are TRBV27 and TRBJ2-5, with 7 bases fitting TRBD2. Germline V gives CDR1 MNHEY, CDR2 SMNVEV (reference sequence). There are 13 residues in the CDR3. Trimming at V came to 6 bases and at J to 2 bases, leaving 3 bases not matched to a gene. Here the CDR3 DNA reads TGTGCCAGCAGGAGCGGGGTACAAGAGACCCAGTACTTC. This sequence encodes CASRSGVQETQYF.

The chain joins TRBV28 to TRBJ2-7; D possibly corresponds to TRBD1 (6 bases). Trimming stripped 5 bases from V and 0 bases from J, with 14 bases between. The CDR3 loop spans 15 amino acids. Germline CDR1 MDHEN, CDR2 SYDVKM. The CDR3 nucleotides read TGTGCCAGCAGTCCCGACAGGAAACTCTCCTACGAGCAGTACTTC. Amino acid sequence: CASSPDRKLSYEQYF.

This clonotype was counted a few times. This chain's CDR3 is CASSVDRVNHEQYF. Written as DNA, the CDR3 is TGTGCCAGCAGTGTCGACAGGGTCAACCACGAGCAGTACTTC. The chain employs TRBV6-5 and TRBJ2-4; 7 bases align to TRBD1. With the DNA end fitting TRBJ2-7 better, the J assignment may be wrong. This CDR3 region has 14 residues. Germline CDR1 MNHEY, CDR2 SVGAGI.

The J gene is TRBJ2-1, the V gene TRBV6-2 or TRBV6-3; D gene unclear. Near its end, the DNA agrees better with TRBJ2-7, so the J call may be wrong. CDR3 length: 15 residues. Germline CDR1 reads MNHEY; CDR2 reads SVGEGT. CDR3 amino acids: CASSYWQHSYNEQYF. Written as DNA, the CDR3 is TGTGCCAGCAGTTATTGGCAGCACTCCTACAATGAGCAGTACTTC.

This clonotype was counted only a few times. The chain uses TRBV7-2 and TRBJ2-4, with 7 bases that match TRBD2. The tail of the sequence fits TRBJ2-7 better, so the J call may be wrong. Germline-derived CDR1 and CDR2 are SGHTA and FQGNSA. This CDR3 is built from 14 residues. In DNA form, the CDR3 reads TGTGCCAGCAGCTTAGAAGCGGGGCTGGTCGAGCAGTACTTC. This gives the protein CASSLEAGLVEQYF.